What follows describes a single T cell receptor (beta chain). These data belong to a study of blood T cell repertoires in COVID-19. Study overall: The study drew acute and convalescent COVID-19 samples from the United States, Italy and Spain. The analysed material was cDNA or gDNA that came from T cells, B-cell-depleted T cells, or PBMCs.

Assay used: immunoSEQ multiplex PCR; TCRdb lists only in-frame clones, some missing. The profile shows fewer than 400,000 clones, 89% of them singletons. The germline V gene has CDR1 ENHRY and CDR2 SYGVKD. The CDR3 runs to 12 residues. This receptor was taken from a woman younger than 45 with COVID-19, enrolled during active disease. The chain joins TRBV10-3 to TRBJ1-1; TRBD1 might be the D (6 bases). Specimen: peripheral blood. The CDR3 DNA follows: TGTGCTTCACGGGGGGCTGGAACTGAAGCTTTCTTT. Encoded protein: CASRGAGTEAFF.